Here is one T cell receptor beta chain with its context. Its antigen is unknown. This sample stems from a study of post-analysis software for immune sequencing data. Study observations and caveats: TRBV5-6, TRBV5-1 and TRBV20-1 were among a handful of TRBV segments more frequent in patients than controls.

Included in the TCR beta cDNA libraries were unique molecular identifiers. TCRdb analysed the PCR reads with MiXCR anew, one entry per CDR3 protein. Of around 400,000 distinct CDR3 sequences in the sample, approximately 42% were seen once. Per the germline V gene, CDR1 is PRHDT and CDR2 is FYEKMQ (reference sequence). The CDR3 has 12 residues. V lost 5 bases and J 8 bases, leaving 12 bases between the germline ends. V gene TRBV13 combines with J gene TRBJ1-1, with D possibly being TRBD1 (6 bases). The origin of this receptor is a girl aged 2 to 10 with multiple sclerosis. The sequencing input was blood. CDR3 bases: TGTGCCAGCAGCGGAGGGGGGCCCGAAGCTTTCTTT. Amino acids: CASSGGGPEAFF. Full variable domain (rest looked up from reference TRBV13 and TRBJ1-1): AAGVIQSPRHLIKEKRETATLKCYPIPRHDTVYWYQQGPGQDPQFLISFYEKMQSDKGSIPDRFSAQQFSDYHSELNMSSLELGDSALYFCASSGGGPEAFFGQGTRLTVV.